Following are 27 T cell receptor beta chains from one sample sequenced in a study of glioma-infiltrating T cells. The iRepertoire nested amplicon-rescue multiplex PCR amplified TCR alpha and beta CDR3s from RNA. TCRdb processed the multiplex PCR reads anew with MiXCR; each CDR3 protein has one entry. Altogether around 99,000 distinct CDR3 sequences are present, 25% being singletons, with the ten largest covering roughly a third. The sample comprised glioma tissue, nonneoplastic brain tissue, or PBMCs (not recorded which). The receptors come from a human donor with low-grade glioma or glioblastoma, undergoing nonglioma brain surgery, or in good health (not recorded which).

This clonotype showed up just a few times. The V call is TRBV29-1, the J call TRBJ1-3, with 10 bases that match TRBD1. Germline V gene data show CDR1 as SQVTM and CDR2 as ANQGSEA. The CDR3 spans 14 residues. V trimming: 6 bases; J trimming: 2 bases; junction bases outside the gene matches: 4. The chain's CDR3 is CSVSTGGAGNTIYF. Here the CDR3 DNA reads TGCAGCGTCTCGACAGGGGGCGCTGGAAACACCATATATTTT. Complete variable domain (other parts from reference TRBV29-1 and TRBJ1-3): SAVISQKPSRDICQRGTSLTIQCQVDSQVTMMFWYRQQPGQSLTLIATANQGSEATYESGFVIDKFPISRPNLTFSTLTVSNMSPEDSSIYLCSVSTGGAGNTIYFGEGSWLTVV.

This clonotype was seen at least ten times. The chain joins TRBV28 to TRBJ2-7, with a tentative D call TRBD1 (6 bases). CDR1 is MDHEN, CDR2 SYDVKM, per germline. V lost 3 bases and J lost 4, with 10 bases in between. The CDR3 has 13 amino acids. The CDR3: CASSFRGNYEQYF. As DNA, the CDR3 is TGTGCCAGCAGTTTCAGGGGAAATTACGAGCAGTACTTC. Full variable domain (remainder filled in from reference TRBV28 and TRBJ2-7): DVKVTQSSRYLVKRTGEKVFLECVQDMDHENMFWYRQDPGLGLRLIYFSYDVKMKEKGDIPEGYSVSREKKERFSLILESASTNQTSMYLCASSFRGNYEQYFGPGTRLTVT.

At least ten counts were recorded for this clonotype. V is TRBV18 and J is TRBJ1-1, with TRBD1 matching 8 bases. From germline, CDR1 is KGHSH and CDR2 LQKENI. The J segment lost 5 bases and the V segment lost 6 bases, leaving 5 bases of the junction unmatched. The CDR3 contains 13 residues. The CDR3 sequence is CASSQTGDTEAFF. Written as DNA, the CDR3 is TGTGCCAGCTCTCAGACAGGGGATACTGAAGCTTTCTTT.

This clonotype was seen more than once but under ten times. This CDR3 is CASSLSAGGSTEAFF. The CDR3 nucleotides read TGCGCCAGCAGCTTGTCGGCGGGGGGTAGCACTGAAGCTTTCTTT. The genes are TRBV5-1 and TRBJ1-1, with D perhaps matching TRBD1 (5 bases). The germline CDR1 and CDR2 sequences are SGHRS and YFSETQ. CDR3 length: 15 residues. The V gene lost 1 base and the J gene lost 4 bases, with 14 bases spanning the gap. The entire variable domain, with the rest obtained from reference TRBV5-1 and TRBJ1-1, is as follows: KAGVTQTPRYLIKTRGQQVTLSCSPISGHRSVSWYQQTPGQGLQFLFEYFSETQRNKGNFPGRFSGRQFSNSRSEMNVSTLELGDSALYLCASSLSAGGSTEAFFGQGTRLTVV.

There are many counts of this clonotype. This chain uses TRBV4-1 with TRBJ1-1, with TRBD1 identical over 9 bases. CDR1 and CDR2 from the germline V gene are MGHRA and YSYEKL. CDR3 size: 17 residues. V gave up 1 base and J gave up 3 bases; unmatched junction bases: 9. The DNA for the CDR3 is TGCGCCAGCAGCCAAGTCCAGTTGGGGACAGGGTACACTGAAGCTTTCTTT. Translation: CASSQVQLGTGYTEAFF.

The chain couples TRBV11-2 to TRBJ1-3; D is unclear. V lost 5 bases and J lost 0, with 8 bases in between. CDR3 length equals 14 residues. The V gene's germline CDR1 is SGHAT and CDR2 FQNNGV. The CDR3 region is CASSRLSSGNTIYF. The DNA of the CDR3 is TGTGCCAGCAGCCGACTAAGCTCTGGAAACACCATATATTTT.

A remark on this clonotype: A much larger clone is a single base away; this may be a read error. This rearrangement joins TRBV5-4 to TRBJ1-2; D not certain. Germline CDR1 and CDR2: SGHNT and YYREEE (reference sequence). The CDR3 totals 14 residues. The ends were cut back, 0 bases at V and 6 bases at J, with 12 bases in the middle. The CDR3 spells CASSLEGSNHGYTF. The CDR3 DNA reads TGTGCCAGCAGCTTGGAAGGGTCCAACCATGGCTACACCTTC. Full variable domain (remainder filled in from reference TRBV5-4 and TRBJ1-2): ETGVTQSPTHLIKTRGQQVTLRCSSQSGHNTVSWYQQALGQGPQFIFQYYREEENGRGNFPPRFSGLQFPNYSSELNVNALELDDSALYLCASSLEGSNHGYTFGSGTRLTVV.

This clonotype was seen at least ten times. The rearrangement links TRBV28 to TRBJ2-7, with D hard to call. CDR1 is MDHEN, CDR2 SYDVKM, per germline. V lost 5 bases, J lost 5 bases, and 4 bases lay in between. The CDR3 contains 10 residues. DNA for the CDR3: TGTGCCAGCAGTCGTAACGAGCAGTACTTC. Protein product: CASSRNEQYF.

This clonotype was seen many times. The rearrangement links TRBV19 to TRBJ2-7, with D unresolved. This CDR3 comprises 13 residues. V lost 4 bases and J 1 base, leaving 8 bases between the germline ends. The germline gives CDR1 LNHDA, CDR2 SQIVND (reference sequence). In DNA form, the CDR3 reads TGTGCCAGTAGTACCGTACAATCCTACGAGCAGTACTTC. As protein: CASSTVQSYEQYF.

This clonotype occurred many times. The chain links TRBV4-1 to TRBJ2-3, with D hard to call. The V gene's germline CDR1 is MGHRA and CDR2 YSYEKL. This CDR3 is 17 amino acids long. Trimming pared 2 bases from V and 0 bases from J, leaving 15 bases between. This CDR3 reads CASSQPMSRGSTDTQYF. As DNA, the CDR3 is TGCGCCAGCAGCCAACCCATGTCCCGTGGTAGCACAGATACGCAGTATTTT.

In this sample, this clonotype turned up a few times. J is TRBJ1-2 and V is TRBV30, with D perhaps matching TRBD1 (5 bases). V shed 4 bases and J shed 4 bases, with 13 bases lying between them. Germline CDR1 and CDR2: GTSNPN and SVGIG (reference sequence). The CDR3 covers 13 residues. Written as DNA, the CDR3 is TGTGCCTGGACCCAGAGGGGTCTCTATGGCTACACCTTC. This codes for CAWTQRGLYGYTF.

As concerns this clonotype: A much more abundant neighbour one base away suggests this may be a read error. CDR3: CASSIEGTAYKQFF. CDR3 bases: TGTGCCAGTAGTATAGAGGGGACAGCGTATAAGCAGTTCTTC. The chain employs TRBV19 and TRBJ2-1; 7 nucleotides match TRBD1. The germline V gene encodes CDR1 LNHDA and CDR2 SQIVND (reference sequence). The CDR3 loop spans 14 amino acids. J lost 11 bases, V lost 0 bases, and 7 bases had no gene match. Full variable domain (missing parts from reference TRBV19 and TRBJ2-1): DGGITQSPKYLFRKEGQNVTLSCEQNLNHDAMYWYRQDPGQGLRLIYYSQIVNDFQKGDIAEGYSVSREKKESFPLTVTSAQKNPTAFYLCASSIEGTAYKQFFGPGTRLTVL.

V is TRBV29-1 and J is TRBJ1-1; 9 bases agree with TRBD1. The CDR3 has 12 residues. With V trimmed by 6 bases and J by 6 bases, 5 bases remained unmatched. Germline values: CDR1 SQVTM, CDR2 ANQGSEA. Written as DNA, the CDR3 is TGCAGCGTCCGGGACAGGGTGGCTGAAGCTTTCTTT. Protein: CSVRDRVAEAFF.

Concerning this clonotype itself: The CDR3 does not close with the conserved phenylalanine or tryptophan, likely indicating a read error. The J gene is TRBJ1-1, the V gene TRBV28, with D uncertain. Germline lookup yields CDR1 MDHEN and CDR2 SYDVKM. The CDR3 loop spans 11 amino acids. The CDR3 DNA sequence: TGTGCCACCTTGGGGAACACTAAAGCTTTCTTA. Translated: CATLGNTKAFL.

At least ten counts were recorded for this clonotype. V is TRBV7-2 and J is TRBJ2-1; the D gene is possibly TRBD1 (6 bases). The CDR3 is made up of 13 amino acids. Trimming stripped 3 bases from V and 7 bases from J, with 10 bases between. Germline loops: CDR1 SGHTA, CDR2 FQGNSA. CDR3 region: CASSFAGVNEQFF. The CDR3 region has the DNA TGTGCCAGCAGCTTCGCAGGGGTGAATGAGCAGTTCTTC.

About this clonotype itself: This may come from a read error, since a much larger clone is one base off. This chain links TRBV9 with TRBJ1-1, with D maybe TRBD1 (5 bases). Germline V gene sequence: CDR1 SGDLS, CDR2 YYNGEE. The CDR3 is made up of 15 amino acids. The CDR3 spells CARSAEGLPNTEAFF. CDR3 in DNA: TGTGCCAGAAGCGCCGAGGGACTCCCGAACACTGAAGCTTTCTTT.

Notes on this clonotype: A read error may be the cause here, since a much bigger clone is one base away. The chain is built from TRBV12-3 or TRBV12-4 and TRBJ2-3; a possible D gene is TRBD2 (6 bases). The CDR3 sequence is 14 residues long. The V end was cut by 6 bases, the J end by 5 bases, with 15 bases between. The CDR3 coding sequence is TGTGCCAGCAGACCGCCGACTAGAAGAGATACGCAGTATTTT. Translation: CASRPPTRRDTQYF.

This clonotype was recorded a few times. It may be a read error: a sequence one base away is much more abundant. The CDR3 does not close with the conserved phenylalanine or tryptophan, likely indicating a read error. This rearrangement joins TRBV20-1 to TRBJ2-7; D is undetermined. Trimming took 0 bases from V and 5 from J, leaving 14 bases between them. CDR1 and CDR2 from the germline V gene are DFQATT and SNEGSKA (reference sequence). CDR3 length: 14 residues. CDR3 in amino acids: CSARELASSHEQYL. Written as DNA, the CDR3 is TGCAGTGCTAGAGAATTAGCCTCTTCACACGAGCAGTACCTC.

The chain uses TRBV5-1 and TRBJ1-1, with D hard to call. The V end lost 9 bases, the J end lost 11 bases, and 14 bases lay between the germline ends. In germline, CDR1 is SGHRS, CDR2 YFSETQ. The CDR3 covers 10 residues. CDR3 loop: CAISTTRAFF. The DNA for the CDR3 is TGCGCCATCTCCACTACCAGGGCTTTCTTT. Complete variable domain (other parts from reference TRBV5-1 and TRBJ1-1): KAGVTQTPRYLIKTRGQQVTLSCSPISGHRSVSWYQQTPGQGLQFLFEYFSETQRNKGNFPGRFSGRQFSNSRSEMNVSTLELGDSALYLCAISTTRAFFGQGTRLTVV.

A word on this clonotype: At one end, the junction sequence differs from germline, possibly due to a read error. The V and J genes are TRBV11-2 and TRBJ2-7; D possibly corresponds to TRBD1 (5 bases). The V gene's germline CDR1 is SGHAT and CDR2 FQNNGV. The CDR3 is made up of 16 amino acids. CDR3 coding DNA: TGTGCCAGCAACTTAGTATCACAGGAAAGCTCCTACGAGCAGTACTTC. It specifies CASNLVSQESSYEQYF.

A word on this clonotype: This may be a read error: a much more frequent sequence differs by one nucleotide. The chain carries TRBV6-6 and TRBJ1-5; D call uncertain. The V end was cut by 7 bases, the J end by 3 bases, with 13 bases between. Germline lookup yields CDR1 MNHNY and CDR2 SVGAGI (reference sequence). This CDR3 comprises 14 residues. In DNA, the CDR3 is TGTGCCAGCAAAGGAGCGGCATACAATCAGCCCCAGCATTTT. Protein product: CASKGAAYNQPQHF.

This clonotype was observed many times. The gene calls are TRBV20-1 and TRBJ2-2; 9 nucleotides align to TRBD1. The CDR3 runs 16 residues. V was pared by 0 bases and J by 5 bases, with 7 bases of the junction left unmatched. Germline V gene sequence: CDR1 DFQATT, CDR2 SNEGSKA (reference sequence). The CDR3 sequence is CSARDGDRAGTGELFF. DNA for the CDR3: TGCAGTGCTAGAGATGGGGACAGGGCGGGGACCGGGGAGCTGTTTTTT.

About this clonotype: This may come from a read error, since a much larger clone is one base off. The chain is built from TRBV7-3 and TRBJ1-2; 9 positions match TRBD1. This CDR3 is 15 amino acids long. V shed 6 bases, J shed 10 bases, and the junction held 15 bases outside the gene matches. Germline CDR1 reads SGHTA; CDR2 reads FQGTGA. The DNA for the CDR3 is TGTGCCAGCAGGGCTACAGGGGGCTCGTCAGTGACCTACACCTTC. Translated: CASRATGGSSVTYTF.

The gene calls are TRBV29-1 and TRBJ2-1, with D hard to call. V dropped 4 bases and J dropped 14 bases, with 9 bases sitting between them. This CDR3 comprises 9 residues. Germline CDR1 is SQVTM and CDR2 is ANQGSEA. Here the CDR3 DNA reads TGCAGCGTTGGCAACGAGGAGTTCTTC. This gives the protein CSVGNEEFF.

Turning to this clonotype: One base away lies a much larger clone, so this may be a sequencing read error. V gene TRBV12-3 or TRBV12-4 combines with J gene TRBJ1-1, with D possibly TRBD1 on 6 matching bases. CDR3 length: 16 amino acids. The germline V and J ends were trimmed by 7 bases and 7 bases, with 25 bases remaining between them. In DNA form, the CDR3 reads TGTGCCAGCACCGCGAGTTGGGGGCAACTGGGGCTTGAAGCTTTCTTT. It encodes CASTASWGQLGLEAFF.

In its sample, this clonotype was seen many times. The rearrangement links TRBV27 to TRBJ1-5; D might be TRBD1 (5 bases). Germline loops: CDR1 MNHEY, CDR2 SMNVEV (reference sequence). Trimming removed 5 bases at V and 1 base at J, with 9 bases between. The CDR3 consists of 14 residues. The CDR3 sequence is CASSRGDSNQPQHF. The DNA for the CDR3 is TGTGCCAGCAGTAGGGGTGACAGCAATCAGCCCCAGCATTTT.

Comment on this clonotype: Given a much more abundant clone one base away, this may be a read error. The chain recombines TRBV6-9 with TRBJ2-7; D is ambiguous. This CDR3 comprises 13 residues. The V end lost 4 bases, the J end lost 8 bases, and 15 bases lay between the germline ends. Germline CDR1 is MNHGY and CDR2 is SVAAGI. The CDR3 here is CASSFIGRNKQYF. CDR3 coding DNA: TGTGCCAGCAGTTTCATAGGAAGGAACAAGCAGTACTTC.